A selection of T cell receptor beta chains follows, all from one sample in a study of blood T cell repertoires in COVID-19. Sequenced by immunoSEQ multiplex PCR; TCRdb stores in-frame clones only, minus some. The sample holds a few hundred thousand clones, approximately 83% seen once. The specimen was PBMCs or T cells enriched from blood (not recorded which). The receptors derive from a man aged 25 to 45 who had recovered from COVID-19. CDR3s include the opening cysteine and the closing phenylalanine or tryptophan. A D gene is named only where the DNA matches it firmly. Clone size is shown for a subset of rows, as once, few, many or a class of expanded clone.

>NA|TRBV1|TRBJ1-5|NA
TGCACCAGCAGCCAATCCCCGGGACTGAGCAATCAGCCCCAGCATTTT
CTSSQSPGLSNQPQHF
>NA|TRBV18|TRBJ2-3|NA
TGTGCCAGCTCACCCACCCACTCCACAGATACGCAGTATTTT
CASSPTHSTDTQYF
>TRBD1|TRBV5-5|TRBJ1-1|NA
TGTGCCAGCAGGGCCGGGACAGGGGCTCTCACTGAAGCTTTCTTT
CASRAGTGALTEAFF
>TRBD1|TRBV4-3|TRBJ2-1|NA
TGCGCCAGCAGCCAAGCGGGACAGGGTGGAGTCGATGAGCAGTTCTTC
CASSQAGQGGVDEQFF
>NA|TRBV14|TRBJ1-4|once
TGTGCCAGCAGCCAAGAAACGGGACTAGGTTTAGAAAAACTGTTTTTT
CASSQETGLGLEKLFF
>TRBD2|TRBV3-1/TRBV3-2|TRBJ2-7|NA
TGTGCCAGCAGCCAAGACGGTAGCGGGGGGGAGTTCGACGAGCAGTACTTC
CASSQDGSGGEFDEQYF
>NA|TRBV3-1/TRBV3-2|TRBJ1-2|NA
TGTGCCAGCAGCCACTCGGGGGGCGAGAACTATGGCTACACCTTC
CASSHSGGENYGYTF
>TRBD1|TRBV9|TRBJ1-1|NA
TGTGCCAGCAGCGTAGGCGGAACAGGGGGTGAAGCTTTCTTT
CASSVGGTGGEAFF
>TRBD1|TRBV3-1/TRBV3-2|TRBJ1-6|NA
TGTGCCAGCAGCCACACCCGGGACAGTAATTCACCCCTCCACTTT
CASSHTRDSNSPLHF
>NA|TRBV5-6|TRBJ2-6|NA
TGTGCCAGCAGCTGGGGAGGTGCCAACGTCCTGACTTTC
CASSWGGANVLTF
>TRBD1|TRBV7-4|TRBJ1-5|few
TGTGCCAGCAGCTTCGGCTACAGGGGAGGTCAGCCCCAGCATTTT
CASSFGYRGGQPQHF
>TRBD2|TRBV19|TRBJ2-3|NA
TGTGCCAGTGTTGCTAGCGGAACTAGCACAGATACGCAGTATTTT
CASVASGTSTDTQYF
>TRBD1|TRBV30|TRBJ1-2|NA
TGTGCCTGGAGGGTACAGGGGGCGGATGGCTACACCTTC
CAWRVQGADGYTF
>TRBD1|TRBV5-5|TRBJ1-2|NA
TGTGCCAGCAGTTCCCTAAAGACAGGGCAACGCGGGGGCTACACCTTC
CASSSLKTGQRGGYTF
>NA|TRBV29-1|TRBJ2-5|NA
TGCAGCGTTGATAGTCCCGAAGAGACCCAGTACTTC
CSVDSPEETQYF
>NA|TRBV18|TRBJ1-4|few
TGTGCCAGCTCACCCCCAGGCGCGGGGGGCAATGAAAAACTGTTTTTT
CASSPPGAGGNEKLFF
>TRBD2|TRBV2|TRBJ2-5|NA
TGTGCCAGCAGTGACCGGGGGGGGCCGCAAGAGACCCAGTACTTC
CASSDRGGPQETQYF
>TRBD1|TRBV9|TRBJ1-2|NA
TGTGCCAGCAGCGCGCAGGGGGCTGGCTATGGCTACACCTTC
CASSAQGAGYGYTF
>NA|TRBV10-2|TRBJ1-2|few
TGCGCCAGCAGTGAGCTTACCCAGGGAGGCTACACCTTC
CASSELTQGGYTF
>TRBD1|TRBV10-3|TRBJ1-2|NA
TGTGCCATCAGTGTCGGGGACAGGGGAAGTCCCACCTTC
CAISVGDRGSPTF
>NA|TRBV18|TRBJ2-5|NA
TGTGCCAGCTCACCACTCACAGGGACGGGAGAGACCCAGTACTTC
CASSPLTGTGETQYF
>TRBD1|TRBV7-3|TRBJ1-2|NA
TGTGCCAGCAGCCCGAAAACCGGGACAGGGAGGAACTATGGCTACACCTTC
CASSPKTGTGRNYGYTF
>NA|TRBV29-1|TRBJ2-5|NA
TGCAGCGTTGCCAGGGCGGTATTTGAGACCCAGTACTTC
CSVARAVFETQYF
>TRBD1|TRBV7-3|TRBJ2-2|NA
TGTGCCAGCAGCCAAGACAGGGCGGGCGGGGAGCTGTTTTTT
CASSQDRAGGELFF
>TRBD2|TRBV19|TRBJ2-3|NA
TGTGCCAGTAGCCCTAGCGGTCCTCGCACAGATACGCAGTATTTT
CASSPSGPRTDTQYF
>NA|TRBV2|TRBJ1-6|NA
TGTGCCAGCAGTGATCAGGGAGGGAATTCACCCCTCCACTTT
CASSDQGGNSPLHF
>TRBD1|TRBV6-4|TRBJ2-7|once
TGTGCCAGCAGTGACTGGGGCAGGGGGCATTTAGGCGAGCAGTACTTC
CASSDWGRGHLGEQYF
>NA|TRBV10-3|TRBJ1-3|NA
TGTGCCATCAGAACAGACAGCACTGCACTCCACTCTGGAAACACCATATATTTT
CAIRTDSTALHSGNTIYF
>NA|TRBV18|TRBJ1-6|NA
TGTGCCAGCTCACCGTACGCCGCAGGAAGTGGTTCACCCCTCCACTTT
CASSPYAAGSGSPLHF
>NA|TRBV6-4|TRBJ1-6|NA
TGTGCCAGCAGTGACGGACAGCCAGGGTCACCCCTCCACTTT
CASSDGQPGSPLHF
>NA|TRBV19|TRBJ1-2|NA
TGTGCCAGTAGTATAGTCGGGGGAACTAACTATGGCTACACCTTC
CASSIVGGTNYGYTF
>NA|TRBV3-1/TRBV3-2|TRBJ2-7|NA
TGTGCCAGCAGCCAAGATGTTTTGGGGGGCGAGCAGTACTTC
CASSQDVLGGEQYF